This TCR beta chain was obtained from a study of blood T cell repertoires in COVID-19. Study as a whole: Both acute and convalescent COVID-19 samples were obtained from the United States, Italy and Spain. The analysed material was cDNA or gDNA that came from T cells, B-cell-depleted T cells, or PBMCs.

As concerns this clone: Other nucleotide sequences in the sample specify the same CDR3.

Germline CDR1 reads MGHRA; CDR2 reads YSYEKL. The CDR3 has 15 amino acids. With V trimmed by 4 bases and J by 5 bases, 8 bases remained unmatched. Individuals aged about 18 to 100 years were recruited from about two dozen US areas. Participants reported their clinical history, and cohort assignment relied on those reports. The method was immunoSEQ multiplex PCR; TCRdb's version includes in-frame clones alone and lacks a portion of them. The repertoire holds about 220,000 clones, with under 90% as singletons. Sequenced: PBMCs or T cells enriched from blood (not recorded which). The source of this sequence is a woman aged 45 to 65 who had been exposed to COVID-19. The rearrangement joins TRBV4-1 to TRBJ2-7; 10 bases match TRBD1. CDR3 sequence: CASSLGTGDGHEQYF. CDR3 sequence (DNA): TGCGCCAGCAGCCTTGGGACAGGGGATGGTCACGAGCAGTACTTC.